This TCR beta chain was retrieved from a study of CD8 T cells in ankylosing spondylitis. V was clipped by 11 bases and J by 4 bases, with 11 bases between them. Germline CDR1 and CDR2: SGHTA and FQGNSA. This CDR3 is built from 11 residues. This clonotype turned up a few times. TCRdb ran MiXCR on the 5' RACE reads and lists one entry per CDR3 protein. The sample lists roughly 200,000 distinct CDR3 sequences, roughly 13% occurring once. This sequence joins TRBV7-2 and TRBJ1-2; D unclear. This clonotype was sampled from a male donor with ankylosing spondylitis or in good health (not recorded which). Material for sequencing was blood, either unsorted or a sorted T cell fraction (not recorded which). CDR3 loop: CAEDRVYGYTF. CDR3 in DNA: TGTGCCGAAGATAGGGTCTATGGCTACACCTTC. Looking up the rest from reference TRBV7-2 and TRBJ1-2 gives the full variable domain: GAGVSQSPSNKVTEKGKDVELRCDPISGHTALYWYRQSLGQGLEFLIYFQGNSAPDKSGLPSDRFSAERTGGSVSTLTIQRTQQEDSAVYLCAEDRVYGYTFGSGTRLTVV.